The rows below give T cell receptor beta chains drawn from one sample of a study of monozygotic twins with inflammatory bowel disease. TCRdb re-called the 5' RACE reads and shows each CDR3 protein once, DNA omitted. This listing includes roughly 300,000 distinct CDR3 sequences. Sequencing input: blood. The receptor set was obtained from a human donor with ulcerative colitis or Crohn's disease, or a healthy co-twin of an affected twin (not recorded which). Both conserved end residues are part of each CDR3. Each record gives: V gene, J gene, CDR3 protein.

>TRBV28|TRBJ1-5
CASRIGRQPQHF
>TRBV7-9|TRBJ1-5
CASSLGSEFQPQHF
>TRBV5-1|TRBJ2-5
CASSLGVADPLQETQYF
>TRBV9|TRBJ2-7
CASSVEGTGAGYEQYF
>TRBV12-3/TRBV12-4|TRBJ2-1
CASSLKATYNEQFF
>TRBV5-1|TRBJ2-7
CASSSLAGGEQYF
>TRBV24-1|TRBJ2-1
CATSAWGSGSYNEQFF
>TRBV6-1|TRBJ2-5
CASNPMGQETQYF
>TRBV5-5|TRBJ2-3
CASIREKSTDTQYF
>TRBV7-9|TRBJ2-2
CASSLTSGFTGELFF
>TRBV4-3|TRBJ2-6
CASSQESNSGANVLTF
>TRBV11-2|TRBJ1-2
CASSPLSRNLGLDGYTF
>TRBV20-1|TRBJ2-7
CSARTGGFDEQYF
>TRBV5-6|TRBJ1-5
CASSLTGGMGHQPQHF
>TRBV7-6|TRBJ2-1
CASSLSGREYNEQFF
>TRBV18|TRBJ1-1
CASAGTLNTEAFF
>TRBV3-1|TRBJ2-3
CASSHYGPGTDTQYF
>TRBV3-1|TRBJ2-1
CASSQRAANEQFF
>TRBV9|TRBJ2-2
CASSVVGGTSGIGELFF
>TRBV20-1|TRBJ2-7
CSARTRTTLYEQYF
>TRBV7-2|TRBJ2-7
CASRTTGGWEQYF
>TRBV20-1|TRBJ2-5
CSASVLGETQYF
>TRBV20-1|TRBJ2-3
CTWGLANPITQYF
>TRBV20-1|TRBJ1-5
CSARSSGRGRFDQPQHF
>TRBV7-9|TRBJ1-6
CASSLQGGDSPRHF
>TRBV6-2/TRBV6-3|TRBJ2-1
CASSLTSGFFVNDEQFF
>TRBV30|TRBJ1-1
CAWSEVTEAFF
>TRBV5-1|TRBJ2-5
CASSSGTGVQETQYF
>TRBV24-1|TRBJ2-5
CATSDPGSRLKTQYF
>TRBV28|TRBJ2-7
CASSSTGTATYEQYF
>TRBV9|TRBJ2-2
CASSGGSGELFF
>TRBV6-5|TRBJ1-3
CASSYSSGGSGNTIYF
>TRBV7-2|TRBJ2-3
CASRTTGSTDTQYF
>TRBV29-1|TRBJ1-5
CSARRGRGYSNQPQHF
>TRBV7-2|TRBJ2-4
CASSFDGTKNIQYF
>TRBV10-3|TRBJ2-7
CAISVTGDYEQYF
>TRBV4-3|TRBJ2-3
CASSQLPVAGDPDTQYF
>TRBV7-2|TRBJ1-3
CASSLAATKNSGNTIYF
>TRBV12-3/TRBV12-4|TRBJ2-7
CASSLGGSGRAREQYF
>TRBV12-3/TRBV12-4|TRBJ1-1
CASRSTGISEAFF
>TRBV12-3/TRBV12-4|TRBJ1-2
CAGTTGLGDGYTF
>TRBV19|TRBJ2-7
CASKGSGETYEQYF
>TRBV5-1|TRBJ2-4
CASSLDAGRKNIQYF
>TRBV7-2|TRBJ1-2
CASSLGSDRGHGYTF
>TRBV7-3|TRBJ2-3
CASSLTTGKHTQYF
>TRBV18|TRBJ1-2
CASSPVSGMGHGYTF
>TRBV10-3|TRBJ1-1
CAISARTGGPMGNTEAFF
>TRBV30|TRBJ2-5
CAWSQNQETQYF
>TRBV2|TRBJ2-7
CASSTGTDYEQYF